The source of this T cell receptor (beta chain) is a study of cytomegalovirus exposure and HLA in healthy donors. Study findings and constraints: Later on, an analysis tied approximately 15,000 TCR beta sequences to HLA alleles at 0.05 false discovery rate. More clonal expansion characterized HLA-associated TCR beta chains than equally common others in a later analysis.

There are 15 residues in the CDR3. Germline CDR1 reads SGHVS; CDR2 reads FQNEAQ. J gave up 6 bases and V 3 bases, and 7 bases lay outside the gene matches. 60 Vbeta and 13 Jbeta primers were used in PCR. The assay was immunoSEQ multiplex PCR, and TCRdb's table has in-frame clones only and misses some. The sample shows 95,000 to 150,000 clones, roughly 74% of them seen only once. Comments on this clone: Antigen specificity is unknown.

Sequencing was performed on PBMCs. The chain employs TRBV7-8 and TRBJ2-2; 7 nucleotides line up with TRBD1. The source of this sequence is a woman aged 45-59 years in good health and CMV-seropositive. CDR3: CASSLQGVQAGELFF. CDR3 nucleotides: TGTGCCAGCAGCTTGCAGGGGGTTCAGGCCGGGGAGCTGTTTTTT.